This T cell receptor beta chain was sequenced in a study of blood T cell repertoires in COVID-19. V shed 3 bases and J shed 7 bases, with 10 bases lying between them. The length of the CDR3 is 13 residues. Germline CDR1 and CDR2: LNHDA and SQIVND (reference sequence). The protocol was immunoSEQ multiplex PCR, while the TCRdb copy is restricted to in-frame clones and leaves out a portion. This sample has around 400,000 clones, with roughly 88% found just once. Sequencing was done on a sample of PBMCs or T cells enriched from blood (not recorded which). This sequence was found in a young woman who had been exposed to COVID-19. This chain links TRBV19 with TRBJ1-5; D remains ambiguous. The CDR3 is CASSMIEGQPQHF. CDR3 bases: TGTGCCAGTAGTATGATTGAGGGCCAGCCCCAGCATTTT.